The source of this T cell receptor (beta chain) is a study of CD8 T cells in ankylosing spondylitis. Study outcomes and limitations: CD8+ cells made up the disease-linked clones, which were relatively rare in peripheral blood. The study looked at matched synovial fluid samples from ankylosing spondylitis patients. Disease-linked clones were reported to be significantly enriched there. Reactive arthritis synovial fluid and blood were previously reported to contain some motif variants.

This clonotype was seen more than once but under ten times. Antigen specificity is unknown. Quantitative 5'-RACE was performed with molecular barcodes, and it yielded the TCR beta libraries. TCRdb redid the calling of the 5' RACE reads with MiXCR, one entry per CDR3 protein. In the table there are just under 350,000 distinct CDR3 sequences, roughly 15% of which are singletons. The TCR was taken from a male donor with ankylosing spondylitis or in good health (not recorded which). Input material: blood, either unsorted or a sorted T cell fraction (not recorded which).

CDR3 sequence reads: CASSPRGGTATNEKLFF. Here the CDR3 DNA reads TGTGCCAGCAGTCCACGGGGAGGTACCGCAACTAATGAAAAACTGTTTTTT. The V gene is TRBV7-2, the J gene TRBJ1-4; D remains unclear. The V and J ends lost 6 bases and 0 bases respectively, with 17 bases between them. The CDR3 loop spans 17 amino acids. CDR1 and CDR2 (germline): SGHTA, FQGNSA. Combining the CDR3 with reference TRBV7-2 and TRBJ1-4 gives the whole variable domain GAGVSQSPSNKVTEKGKDVELRCDPISGHTALYWYRQSLGQGLEFLIYFQGNSAPDKSGLPSDRFSAERTGGSVSTLTIQRTQQEDSAVYLCASSPRGGTATNEKLFFGSGTQLSVL.